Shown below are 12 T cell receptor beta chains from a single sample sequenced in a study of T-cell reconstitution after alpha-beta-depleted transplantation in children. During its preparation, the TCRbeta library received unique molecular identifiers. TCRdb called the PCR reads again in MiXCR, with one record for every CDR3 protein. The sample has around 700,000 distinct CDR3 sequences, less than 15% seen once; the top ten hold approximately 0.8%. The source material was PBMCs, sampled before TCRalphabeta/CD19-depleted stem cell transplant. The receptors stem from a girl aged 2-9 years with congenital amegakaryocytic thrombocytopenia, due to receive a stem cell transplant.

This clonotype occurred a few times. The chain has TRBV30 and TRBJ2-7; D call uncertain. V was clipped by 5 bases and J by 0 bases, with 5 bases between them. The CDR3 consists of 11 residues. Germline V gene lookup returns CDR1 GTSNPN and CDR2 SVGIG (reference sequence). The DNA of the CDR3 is TGTGCCTGGGCGTCCTCCTACGAGCAGTACTTC. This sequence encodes CAWASSYEQYF. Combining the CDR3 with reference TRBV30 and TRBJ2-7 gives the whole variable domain SQTIHQWPATLVQPVGSPLSLECTVEGTSNPNLYWYRQAAGRGLQLLFYSVGIGQISSEVPQNLSASRPQDRQFILSSKKLLLSDSGFYLCAWASSYEQYFGPGTRLTVT.

In nucleotides, the CDR3 is TGTGCCAGCAGCAGTACCCGAGGGGACCGAGAAGGAACCTACGAGCAGTACTTC. The encoded protein is CASSSTRGDREGTYEQYF. V is TRBV28 and J is TRBJ2-7; D is perhaps TRBD1 or TRBD2 (5 bases each). Germline lookup yields CDR1 MDHEN and CDR2 SYDVKM. The ends were cut back, 6 bases at V and 2 bases at J, with 26 bases in the middle. There are 18 residues in the CDR3.

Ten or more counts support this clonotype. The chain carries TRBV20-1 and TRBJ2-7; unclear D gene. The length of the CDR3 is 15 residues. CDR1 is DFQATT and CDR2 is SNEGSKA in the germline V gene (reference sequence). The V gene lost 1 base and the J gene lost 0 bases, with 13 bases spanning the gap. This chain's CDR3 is CSARAGSSNSYEQYF. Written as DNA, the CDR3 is TGCAGTGCTAGAGCCGGCTCCTCCAACTCCTACGAGCAGTACTTC.

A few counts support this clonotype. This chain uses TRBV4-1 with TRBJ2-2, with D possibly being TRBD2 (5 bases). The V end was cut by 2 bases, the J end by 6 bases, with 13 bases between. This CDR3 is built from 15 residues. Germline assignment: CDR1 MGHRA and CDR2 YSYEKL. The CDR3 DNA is TGCGCCAGCAGCCAACGCTCCTCGGGATCCGGGGAGCTGTTTTTT. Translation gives CASSQRSSGSGELFF.

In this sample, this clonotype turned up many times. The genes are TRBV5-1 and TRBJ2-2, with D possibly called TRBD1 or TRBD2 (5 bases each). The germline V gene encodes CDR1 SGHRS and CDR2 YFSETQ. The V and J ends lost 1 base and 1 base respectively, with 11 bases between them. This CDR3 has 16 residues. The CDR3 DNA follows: TGCGCCAGCAGCTTGTTAACGGGGCAGAACACCGGGGAGCTGTTTTTT. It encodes CASSLLTGQNTGELFF. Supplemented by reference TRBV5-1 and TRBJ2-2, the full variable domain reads KAGVTQTPRYLIKTRGQQVTLSCSPISGHRSVSWYQQTPGQGLQFLFEYFSETQRNKGNFPGRFSGRQFSNSRSEMNVSTLELGDSALYLCASSLLTGQNTGELFFGEGSRLTVL.

In DNA form, the CDR3 reads TGCGCCAGCAGTGTTGGTATACCAGAGCAGTACTTC. It specifies CASSVGIPEQYF. The chain couples TRBV10-2 to TRBJ2-7; D ambiguous. Trimming took 4 bases from V and 7 from J, leaving 11 bases between them. CDR3 length: 12 amino acids. Germline CDR1 reads WSHSY; CDR2 reads SAAADI.

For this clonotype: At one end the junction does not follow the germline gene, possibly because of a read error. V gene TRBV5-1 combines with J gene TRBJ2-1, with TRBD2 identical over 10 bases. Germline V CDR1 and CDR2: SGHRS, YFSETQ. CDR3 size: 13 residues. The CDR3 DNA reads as TGCGCCAGCAGCTTGGAAGTAAAGAGCGGGAGGGAGTTC. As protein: CASSLEVKSGREF.

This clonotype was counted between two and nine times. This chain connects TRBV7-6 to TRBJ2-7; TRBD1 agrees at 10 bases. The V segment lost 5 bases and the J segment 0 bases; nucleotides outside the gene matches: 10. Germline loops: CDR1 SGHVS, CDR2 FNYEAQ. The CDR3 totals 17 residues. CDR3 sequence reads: CASSPGTGVLTSYEQYF. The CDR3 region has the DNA TGTGCCAGCAGCCCCGGGACAGGGGTTTTAACCTCCTACGAGCAGTACTTC.

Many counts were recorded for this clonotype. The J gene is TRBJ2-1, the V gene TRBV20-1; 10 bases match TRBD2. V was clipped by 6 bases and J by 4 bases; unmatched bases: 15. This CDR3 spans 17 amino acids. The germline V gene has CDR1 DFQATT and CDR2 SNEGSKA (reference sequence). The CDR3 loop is CSAPAGLARRGYNEQFF. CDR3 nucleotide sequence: TGCAGTGCCCCGGCGGGACTAGCGCGACGAGGGTACAATGAGCAGTTCTTC.

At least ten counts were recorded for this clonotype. CDR3 loop: CASSRTSGIQETQYF. DNA of the CDR3: TGTGCCAGCAGCCGTACTAGCGGAATCCAAGAGACCCAGTACTTC. V gene TRBV7-3 combines with J gene TRBJ2-5; 8 bases fit TRBD2. This CDR3 spans 15 amino acids. Looked up from germline, CDR1 is SGHTA and CDR2 is FQGTGA. The V segment lost 5 bases and the J segment 1 base; nucleotides outside the gene matches: 6. The whole variable domain, filled in from reference TRBV7-3 and TRBJ2-5, reads GAGVSQTPSNKVTEKGKYVELRCDPISGHTALYWYRQSLGQGPEFLIYFQGTGAADDSGLPNDRFFAVRPEGSVSTLKIQRTERGDSAVYLCASSRTSGIQETQYFGPGTRLLVL.

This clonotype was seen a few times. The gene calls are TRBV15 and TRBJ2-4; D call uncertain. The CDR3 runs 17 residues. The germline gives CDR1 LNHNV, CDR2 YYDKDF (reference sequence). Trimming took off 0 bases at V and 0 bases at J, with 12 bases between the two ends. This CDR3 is CATSRERIRAAKNIQYF. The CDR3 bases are TGTGCCACCAGCAGAGAAAGGATAAGGGCAGCCAAAAACATTCAGTACTTC.

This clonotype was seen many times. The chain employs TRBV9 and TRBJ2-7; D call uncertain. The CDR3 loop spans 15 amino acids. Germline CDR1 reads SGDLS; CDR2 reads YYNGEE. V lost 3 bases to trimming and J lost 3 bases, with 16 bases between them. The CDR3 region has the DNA TGTGCCAGCAGCGCGGGTCTCTGGGGTGTCTACGAGCAGTACTTC. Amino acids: CASSAGLWGVYEQYF.